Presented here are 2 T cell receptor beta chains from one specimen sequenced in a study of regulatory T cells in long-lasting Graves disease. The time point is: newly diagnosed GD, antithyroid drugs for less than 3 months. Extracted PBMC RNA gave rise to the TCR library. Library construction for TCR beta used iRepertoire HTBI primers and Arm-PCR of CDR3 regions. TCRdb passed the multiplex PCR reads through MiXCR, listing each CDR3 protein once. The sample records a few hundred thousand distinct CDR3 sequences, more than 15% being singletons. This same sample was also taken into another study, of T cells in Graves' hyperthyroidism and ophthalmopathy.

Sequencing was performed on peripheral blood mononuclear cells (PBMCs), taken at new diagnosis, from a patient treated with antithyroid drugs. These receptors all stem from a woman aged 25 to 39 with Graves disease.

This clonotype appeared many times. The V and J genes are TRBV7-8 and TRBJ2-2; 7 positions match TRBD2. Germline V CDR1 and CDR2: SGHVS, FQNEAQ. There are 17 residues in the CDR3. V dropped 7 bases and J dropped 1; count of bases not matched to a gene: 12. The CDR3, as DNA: TGTGCCAGCATCCCTATGCTTGGGGAGGGGAACACCGGGGAGCTGTTTTTT. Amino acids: CASIPMLGEGNTGELFF. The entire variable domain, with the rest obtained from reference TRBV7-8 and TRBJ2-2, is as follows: GAGVSQSPRYKVAKRGQDVALRCDPISGHVSLFWYQQALGQGPEFLTYFQNEAQLDKSGLPSDRFFAERPEGSVSTLKIQRTQQEDSAVYLCASIPMLGEGNTGELFFGEGSRLTVL.

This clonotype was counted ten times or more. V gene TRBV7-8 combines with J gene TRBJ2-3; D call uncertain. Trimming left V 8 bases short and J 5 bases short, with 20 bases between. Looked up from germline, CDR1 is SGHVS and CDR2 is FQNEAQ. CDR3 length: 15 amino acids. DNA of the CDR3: TGTGCCAGCGGGCCTCTAAAGGGTTTGAAAGATACGCAGTATTTT. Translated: CASGPLKGLKDTQYF.